This T cell receptor beta chain was observed in a study of T cells after yellow fever vaccination. Study context: Fractions low in cell number were prepared with SMART-Seq v4 Ultra Low Input.

TCRdb re-called the 5' RACE reads with MiXCR, one entry per CDR3 protein. The sample yields around 310,000 distinct CDR3 sequences, roughly 3.5% seen once. Many counts were recorded for this clonotype. What it recognizes is unknown. CDR3 length: 16 amino acids. V shed 3 bases and J 4 bases; nucleotides not matched to a gene: 7. Germline V gene data show CDR1 as SGHRS and CDR2 as YFSETQ. Overall study findings and caveats: Subsequent booster samples again held most clones from primary vaccination (less than 98% CD4, about 90% CD8). Highly abundant clonotypes carried over from the bulk population could end up in FACS-sorted repertoires as contaminants.

The sequence was obtained from a man between 18 and 29 years old who received the YFV17D yellow fever vaccine. This specimen was PBMCs, taken on the day of the yellow fever booster vaccination. The V call is TRBV5-1, the J call TRBJ2-6; the match to TRBD1 covers 7 bases. The DNA for the CDR3 is TGCGCCAGCAGCTCACAACAGGGGACAGGGGCCAACGTCCTGACTTTC. It codes for CASSSQQGTGANVLTF. Based on the CDR3 plus reference TRBV5-1 and TRBJ2-6, the full variable domain is KAGVTQTPRYLIKTRGQQVTLSCSPISGHRSVSWYQQTPGQGLQFLFEYFSETQRNKGNFPGRFSGRQFSNSRSEMNVSTLELGDSALYLCASSSQQGTGANVLTFGAGSRLTVL.